What follows is one TCR beta chain and its context. Germline values: CDR1 MNHNS, CDR2 SASEGT. V trimming: 6 bases; J trimming: 8 bases; junction bases outside the gene matches: 17. The CDR3 totals 17 residues. The data originate from a study of identical twins. TCRdb used MiXCR to reprocess the 5' RACE reads, holding one entry per CDR3 protein. The sample has approximately 500,000 distinct CDR3 sequences, less than 25% seen once. These data were also reused for a study on T cells expressing NK-cell markers. In that study: The study found these clonotypes also leading the CD3+CD56-NKG2C+ fraction in a handful of donors.

The sample was CD4+ T cells sorted from blood. The chain joins TRBV6-1 to TRBJ2-1; the match to TRBD1 covers 9 bases. The origin of this receptor is a woman aged 18-29 years in good health. The CDR3, as DNA: TGTGCCAGCAGCACCCCCCGGGACAGGGCTCCTCTCGATGAGCAGTTCTTC. It translates to CASSTPRDRAPLDEQFF.